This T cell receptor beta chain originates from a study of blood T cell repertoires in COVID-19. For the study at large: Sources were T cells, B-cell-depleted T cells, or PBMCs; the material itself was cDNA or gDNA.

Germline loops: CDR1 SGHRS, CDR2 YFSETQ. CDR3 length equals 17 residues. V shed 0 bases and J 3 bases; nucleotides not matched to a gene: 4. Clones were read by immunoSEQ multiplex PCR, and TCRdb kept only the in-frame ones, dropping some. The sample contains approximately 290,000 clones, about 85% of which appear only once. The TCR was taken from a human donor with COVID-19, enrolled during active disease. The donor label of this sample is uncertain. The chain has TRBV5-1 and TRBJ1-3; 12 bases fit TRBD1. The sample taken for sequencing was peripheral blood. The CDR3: CASSLVGTGGFGNTIYF. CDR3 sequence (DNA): TGCGCCAGCAGCTTGGTAGGGACAGGGGGCTTTGGAAACACCATATATTTT.